The rows below give T cell receptor beta chains drawn from one sample of a study of CD8+ T cells in alopecia areata. Repertoires were generated with immunoSEQ multiplex PCR, while TCRdb's copy carries only in-frame clones and drops some. The table lists about 170,000 clones, around 71% of them singletons. The sequencing used CD8+ T cells sorted from blood, collected at week 0. All receptors come from a human donor with alopecia areata. The CDR3 runs from the conserved cysteine through the conserved F or W. The D gene is left open where the match is weak. A clone size is listed for some rows: how often the clone was seen (once, few, many), or a class if it is expanded.

J gene	D gene	clone size	V gene	CDR3 protein	CDR3 DNA
TRBJ2-7	-	-	TRBV27	CASSLAPSYEQYF	TGTGCCAGCAGTTTAGCTCCATCCTACGAGCAGTACTTC
TRBJ2-7	-	-	TRBV4-2	CASSLGHRDPLYEQYF	TGTGCCAGCAGTTTAGGACACCGGGACCCCCTCTACGAGCAGTACTTC
TRBJ1-1	-	-	TRBV9	CASSVDVITEAFF	TGTGCCAGCAGCGTAGATGTAATAACTGAAGCTTTCTTT
TRBJ1-1	TRBD1	-	TRBV6-6	CASSDNRGTEAFF	TGTGCCAGCAGTGACAACAGGGGCACTGAAGCTTTCTTT
TRBJ2-6	TRBD2	-	TRBV29-1	CSVITPSGGYSGANVLTF	TGCAGCGTTATCACGCCTAGCGGGGGGTACTCTGGGGCCAACGTCCTGACTTTC
TRBJ2-3	-	-	TRBV6-5	CASSVSGSYTDTQYF	TGTGCCAGCAGCGTTAGCGGTAGTTACACAGATACGCAGTATTTT
TRBJ2-3	TRBD1	-	TRBV27	CASSIGTGSTDTQYF	TGTGCCAGCAGCATTGGGACAGGCAGCACAGATACGCAGTATTTT
TRBJ2-7	-	-	TRBV7-9	CASSSVAQEQYF	TGTGCCAGCAGCTCAGTAGCGCAGGAGCAGTACTTC
TRBJ1-2	-	-	TRBV4-1	CASSPLRTDSDHYGYTF	TGCGCCAGCAGCCCCCTAAGGACAGATTCAGACCACTATGGCTACACCTTC
TRBJ2-3	TRBD1	-	TRBV4-1	CASSHAPDRGRRGTQYF	TGCGCCAGCAGCCACGCACCGGACAGGGGGCGCCGAGGTACGCAGTATTTT
TRBJ1-2	-	-	TRBV7-2	CASSRGGSPYGYTF	TGTGCCAGCAGCCGTGGGGGGTCCCCTTATGGCTACACCTTC
TRBJ2-6	TRBD1	few	TRBV6-4	CASSDRDRGLTGANVLTF	TGTGCCAGCAGTGACCGGGACAGGGGGCTGACTGGGGCCAACGTCCTGACTTTC
TRBJ1-1	-	-	TRBV7-9	CASHIPPHDEAFF	TGTGCCAGCCACATACCGCCGCATGATGAAGCTTTCTTT
TRBJ1-4	-	-	TRBV7-8	CASSGRTPWGSEKLFF	TGTGCCAGCAGCGGACGGACCCCTTGGGGAAGTGAAAAACTGTTTTTT
TRBJ1-1	TRBD1	-	TRBV5-6	CASSLQGDATEAFF	TGTGCCAGCAGCTTGCAGGGGGATGCCACTGAAGCTTTCTTT
TRBJ2-7	TRBD2	-	TRBV5-1	CASSLVAGGDDEQYF	TGCGCCAGCAGCTTGGTAGCGGGGGGTGACGACGAGCAGTACTTC
TRBJ2-2	-	-	TRBV6-5	CAADTDTGELFF	TGTGCCGCCGACACGGACACCGGGGAGCTGTTTTTT
TRBJ2-5	-	-	TRBV5-1	CASSWTEEETQYF	TGTGCCAGCAGCTGGACAGAAGAAGAGACCCAGTACTTC
TRBJ2-2	-	-	TRBV13	CASSLGHLTGELFF	TGTGCCAGCAGCCTGGGACACCTCACCGGGGAGCTGTTTTTT
TRBJ1-5	TRBD1	-	TRBV2	CASRRTGALNQPQHF	TGTGCCAGCCGTCGGACAGGGGCGCTCAATCAGCCCCAGCATTTT
TRBJ2-1	TRBD1	few	TRBV19	CASLTGTGGFGEQFF	TGTGCCAGCTTAACCGGGACAGGGGGCTTTGGTGAGCAGTTCTTC
TRBJ2-1	-	few	TRBV5-1	CASSLGQMEPNEQFF	TGCGCCAGCAGCTTGGGACAGATGGAACCCAATGAGCAGTTCTTC
TRBJ1-2	-	-	TRBV11-2	CASEGIWGGTNYGYTF	TGTGCCAGCGAAGGGATCTGGGGGGGAACTAACTATGGCTACACCTTC
TRBJ1-2	TRBD1	-	TRBV15	CATEDLDRGGYTF	TGTGCCACTGAAGACCTGGACAGGGGGGGCTACACCTTC
TRBJ2-5	-	-	TRBV27	CASAGAGETQYF	TGTGCCAGCGCGGGGGCTGGAGAGACCCAGTACTTC
TRBJ2-1	-	-	TRBV5-1	CASSWAAGTSFYEQFF	TGCGCCAGCAGCTGGGCTGCGGGGACAAGTTTTTATGAGCAGTTCTTC
TRBJ2-7	TRBD1	-	TRBV13	CASSSEDRADEQYF	TGTGCCAGCAGCTCCGAGGACAGGGCCGACGAGCAGTACTTC
TRBJ2-5	-	-	TRBV9	CASSGEPETQYF	TGTGCCAGCAGCGGGGAACCAGAGACCCAGTACTTC
TRBJ1-5	-	-	TRBV7-9	CASSQVGKPQHF	TGTGCCAGCAGCCAGGTGGGGAAACCCCAGCATTTT